These T cell receptor beta chains were read from a single sample in a study of shared clonotypes between healthy human individuals. Using immunoSEQ multiplex PCR, the repertoire was profiled, and TCRdb retains in-frame clones only, with some absent. The data show millions of clones, more than 80% seen once. The specimen was naive CD4+ T cells from PBMCs. These receptor sequences come from a man younger than 30 in good health. Some clones in this sample may be carry-over from other donors' samples. Both conserved end residues are part of each CDR3. Fields, in order: J gene, V gene, D gene, clone size, CDR3 DNA, CDR3 protein. A D gene is named only where the DNA matches it firmly. Clone size is given for some rows only: seen once, a few or many times, or a class if the clone is expanded.

TRBJ1-6 | TRBV28 | - | - | TGTGCCAGCAGTCCGAATTCACCCCTCCACTTT | CASSPNSPLHF
TRBJ2-1 | TRBV7-9 | - | - | TGTGCCAGCAGCTTAGCGCCTTTGGGAGTCACCTACAATGAGCAGTTCTTC | CASSLAPLGVTYNEQFF
TRBJ1-1 | TRBV5-1 | - | - | TGCGCCAGCAGCTCATCCCCGGGGAACACTGAAGCTTTCTTT | CASSSSPGNTEAFF
TRBJ2-3 | TRBV10-2 | - | once | TGCGCCATCTCCTTCCGACAGAGCACAGATACGCAGTATTTT | CAISFRQSTDTQYF
TRBJ2-1 | TRBV7-2 | - | - | TGTGCCAGCAGCGGCCCCGGGTTACGCCGGGAGACTTACAATGAGCAGTTCTTC | CASSGPGLRRETYNEQFF
TRBJ2-1 | TRBV2 | TRBD2 | - | TGTGCCAGCAGTGAAGGTAGGGCGGGAGGGCTCCTCGAGCAGTTCTTC | CASSEGRAGGLLEQFF
TRBJ1-2 | TRBV5-6 | - | - | TGTGCCAGCAGCTTTGTGCAGGGCAGGGACCATGGCTACACCTTC | CASSFVQGRDHGYTF
TRBJ2-5 | TRBV28 | - | once | TGTGCCGTTGGGGGAGCTAGCGGGACAGGGACCCAGTACTTC | CAVGGASGTGTQYF
TRBJ2-2 | TRBV5-6 | - | - | TGTGCCAGCAGCTTGGTACGACAGAACACCGGGGAGCTGTTTTTT | CASSLVRQNTGELFF
TRBJ2-3 | TRBV6-5 | - | - | TGTGCCAGCAGTTACTCCCGGGTCCCAGATACGCAGTATTTT | CASSYSRVPDTQYF
TRBJ2-5 | TRBV10-2 | - | - | TGCGCCAGCAGGACCGGTCTTCTCCGCGGAGAGACCCAGTACTTC | CASRTGLLRGETQYF
TRBJ1-4 | TRBV2 | TRBD1 | - | TGTGCCAGCAGGACCGGGACAGGGGGTGAAAAACTGTTTTTT | CASRTGTGGEKLFF
TRBJ2-3 | TRBV5-1 | TRBD1 | - | TGCGCCAGCAGCTTGGGGGACAGGGAGACAGATACGCAGTATTTT | CASSLGDRETDTQYF
TRBJ2-2 | TRBV6-6 | TRBD1 | once | TGTGCCAGCAGCCGGGACAGGGGGCGGACCGGGGAGCTGTTTTTT | CASSRDRGRTGELFF
TRBJ2-2 | TRBV5-1 | TRBD1 | - | TGCGCCAGCAGCTTGACGACAGGGTCAGCCGGGGAGCTGTTTTTT | CASSLTTGSAGELFF
TRBJ2-2 | TRBV4-3 | - | once | TGCGCCAGCAGCCAAGCCCAGGGACGGTCGAACACCGGGGAGCTGTTTTTT | CASSQAQGRSNTGELFF
TRBJ1-4 | TRBV29-1 | - | - | TGCAGCGTTGCCGGGGGCAATGAAAAACTGTTTTTT | CSVAGGNEKLFF
TRBJ2-2 | TRBV9 | - | - | TGTGCCAGCAGCGCACGGACAGTGGGGGAGCTGTTTTTT | CASSARTVGELFF
TRBJ2-5 | TRBV28 | - | - | TGTGCCAGCAGCCTCGGTCGAGCGGGTGGGTTAGAGCAGTACTTC | CASSLGRAGGLEQYF
TRBJ1-2 | TRBV6-5 | - | once | TGTGCCAGCAGTTACTCGACGTCCGGGACGCTTGGCTACACCTTC | CASSYSTSGTLGYTF
TRBJ2-1 | TRBV28 | TRBD1 | - | TGTGCCAGCAGGCCCGGGACAGGGAGGGCTACGGACCCCTACAATGAGCAGTTCTTC | CASRPGTGRATDPYNEQFF
TRBJ2-7 | TRBV4-2 | TRBD1 | - | TGTGCCAGCAGCGGCGGACAGGCGAACGAGCAGTACTTC | CASSGGQANEQYF
TRBJ1-4 | TRBV7-9 | - | - | TGTGCCAGCAGGGGGGGAACGGGTAATGAAAAACTGTTTTTT | CASRGGTGNEKLFF
TRBJ2-5 | TRBV5-1 | TRBD2 | - | TGCGCCAGCAGCGCGGGACTAGCGGGAGCAGAGACCCAGTACTTC | CASSAGLAGAETQYF
TRBJ1-2 | TRBV20-1 | - | - | TGCAGTGCTAGAGATGGACCGGGCTACACCTTC | CSARDGPGYTF
TRBJ2-1 | TRBV27 | TRBD1 | - | TGTGCCAGCAACATAGGACAGGGCCAATACAATGAGCAGTTCTTC | CASNIGQGQYNEQFF
TRBJ2-7 | TRBV5-1 | - | - | TGCGCCAGCAGCTTAGGAGGTCTAGCCTACGAGCAGTACTTC | CASSLGGLAYEQYF
TRBJ2-1 | TRBV5-1 | TRBD2 | once | TGCGCCAGCAGCCCGCGAATACTAGCGGGAACCTCCTACAATGAGCAGTTCTTC | CASSPRILAGTSYNEQFF
TRBJ1-4 | TRBV4-1 | - | once | TGCGCCAGCAGCCACCAAGGAGCCGGCGATGAAAAACTGTTTTTT | CASSHQGAGDEKLFF
TRBJ2-1 | TRBV7-9 | TRBD1 | - | TGTGCCAGCAGCCGACAGGGCAGGGCCTACAATGAGCAGTTCTTC | CASSRQGRAYNEQFF
TRBJ2-5 | TRBV7-2 | - | once | TGTGCCAGCAGCTTAATTTCCCAAGAGACCCAGTACTTC | CASSLISQETQYF
TRBJ1-1 | TRBV2 | - | - | TGTGCCAGCAGCGGCCAATCCGCTATCACTGAAGCTTTCTTT | CASSGQSAITEAFF
TRBJ2-7 | TRBV11-1 | - | - | TGTGCCAGCAGCACCCGACGCCACGAGCAGTACTTC | CASSTRRHEQYF
TRBJ1-5 | TRBV19 | - | - | TGTGCCACATGGTCCCCCGCCGGTCAGCCCCAGCATTTT | CATWSPAGQPQHF
TRBJ1-1 | TRBV28 | - | - | TGTGCCAGCAGTCCGCCGAACAGGGCCGGCACTGAAGCTTTCTTT | CASSPPNRAGTEAFF
TRBJ1-3 | TRBV5-1 | - | - | TGCGCCAGCAACTGGGGGGCCGCAAGCTCTGGAAACACCATATATTTT | CASNWGAASSGNTIYF
TRBJ2-1 | TRBV5-1 | - | - | TGCGCCAGCAGCTTGGTCCAGGTATCTTACAATGAGCAGTTCTTC | CASSLVQVSYNEQFF
TRBJ2-3 | TRBV27 | - | - | TGTGCCAGCGGTGGCTTGCGGGATACGCAGTATTTT | CASGGLRDTQYF
TRBJ2-3 | TRBV29-1 | - | - | TGCAGCGTTAGCGAGAGGGGAGATACGCAGTATTTT | CSVSERGDTQYF
TRBJ1-1 | TRBV30 | - | once | TGTGCCTGGAGTCGCCCGGGTAGGGGGGTCACTGAAGCTTTCTTT | CAWSRPGRGVTEAFF
TRBJ1-4 | TRBV25-1 | - | once | TGTGCCAGCAGTGAGGGTGGAAGGAGGACGAATGAAAAACTGTTTTTT | CASSEGGRRTNEKLFF